This is a list of T cell receptor beta chains from one sample in a study of technical replicates of blood from a few donors. TCRdb keeps only in-frame clones here, not all; method: immunoSEQ multiplex PCR. The repertoire includes 83,000 or so clones, more than 90% of them detected once, and approximately 0.25% sits in the top ten. The sample was T cells isolated from PBMCs. The receptors derive from a human donor in good health. Both conserved end residues are part of each CDR3. D genes are given only for firm matches. Where a row states a size, it is once, few, many or the class of an expanded clone; other rows omit it.

TRBV13	TRBD1	.	TRBJ1-1	CASSFQSGGYENSTEAFF	TGTGCCAGCAGCTTTCAGTCAGGGGGGTACGAAAATAGCACTGAAGCTTTCTTT
TRBV5-4	TRBD1	.	TRBJ2-5	CASSSRTGPETQYF	TGTGCCAGCAGCTCCCGGACAGGGCCAGAGACCCAGTACTTC
TRBV2	TRBD2	.	TRBJ2-5	CASTEREGLGETQYF	TGTGCCAGCACGGAGCGGGAGGGCCTAGGGGAGACCCAGTACTTC
TRBV27	.	.	TRBJ1-5	CASGQDSNQPQHF	TGTGCCAGCGGGCAGGATAGCAATCAGCCCCAGCATTTT
TRBV7-2	TRBD2	.	TRBJ2-1	CASSSPKKGLAVVYNEQFF	TGTGCCAGCAGCTCGCCGAAAAAAGGACTAGCGGTAGTATACAATGAGCAGTTCTTC
TRBV6-5	.	.	TRBJ2-2	CAAAGQANTGELFF	TGTGCCGCTGCAGGACAAGCGAACACCGGGGAGCTGTTTTTT
TRBV10-3	TRBD1	.	TRBJ2-1	CAISVGDRDYNEQFF	TGTGCCATCAGTGTTGGGGACAGGGACTACAATGAGCAGTTCTTC
TRBV7-6	.	.	TRBJ1-1	CASSPRGGTEAFF	TGTGCCAGCAGCCCACGCGGGGGCACTGAAGCTTTCTTT
TRBV6-5	.	.	TRBJ2-7	CASSKEYEQYF	TGTGCCAGCAGTAAGGAGTACGAGCAGTACTTC
TRBV2	.	.	TRBJ2-7	CASRPNFDSYEQYF	TGTGCCAGCAGACCCAACTTCGACTCCTACGAGCAGTACTTC
TRBV5-1	.	.	TRBJ2-7	CASSTDSSALGEQYF	TGCGCCAGCAGCACGGACAGTTCTGCTTTAGGGGAGCAGTACTTC
TRBV4-2	TRBD2	.	TRBJ2-1	CASSDGLAGGRNEQFF	TGTGCCAGCAGCGACGGGCTAGCGGGGGGGCGAAATGAGCAGTTCTTC
TRBV11-1	.	.	TRBJ1-6	CASSWGDRNNSPLHF	TGTGCCAGCAGCTGGGGAGACAGGAACAATTCACCCCTCCACTTT
TRBV27	TRBD1	.	TRBJ2-3	CASSPTGGLTDTQYF	TGTGCCAGCAGTCCGACAGGGGGCCTTACAGATACGCAGTATTTT
TRBV6-5	TRBD2	.	TRBJ2-3	CASSSSLAGGTDTQYF	TGTGCCAGCAGTTCGTCCCTAGCGGGAGGCACAGATACGCAGTATTTT
TRBV27	.	.	TRBJ1-5	CASSPSGDQPQHF	TGTGCCAGCTCACCGTCGGGGGATCAGCCCCAGCATTTT
TRBV19	TRBD2	.	TRBJ2-5	CATTQTTGLAGETQYF	TGTGCCACTACCCAGACCACTGGACTAGCGGGAGAGACCCAGTACTTC
TRBV27	TRBD2	.	TRBJ2-5	CASSLNSGGASQYF	TGTGCCAGCAGTTTAAACAGCGGGGGGGCCTCCCAGTACTTC
TRBV5-1	.	.	TRBJ2-3	CASSGPDTDTQYF	TGCGCCAGCAGCGGCCCAGACACAGATACGCAGTATTTT
TRBV30	TRBD2	.	TRBJ2-3	CAWTAGGGPPTDTQYF	TGTGCCTGGACGGCCGGGGGGGGACCCCCCACAGATACGCAGTATTTT
TRBV5-1	TRBD1	few	TRBJ1-1	CASSPGQGADEAFF	TGCGCCAGCAGCCCGGGACAGGGGGCTGATGAAGCTTTCTTT
TRBV27	TRBD2	.	TRBJ2-1	CASSQSEAGGREQFF	TGTGCCAGCAGCCAATCGGAAGCGGGGGGGCGTGAGCAGTTCTTC
TRBV6-1	TRBD1	.	TRBJ1-2	CASSDPGQGIYGYTF	TGTGCCAGCAGTGATCCGGGACAGGGGATCTATGGCTACACCTTC
TRBV28	TRBD1	.	TRBJ2-5	CASSPPDRVAGQETQYF	TGTGCCAGCAGTCCGCCGGACAGGGTCGCAGGCCAAGAGACCCAGTACTTC
TRBV4-1	.	.	TRBJ2-2	CASSRGPANTGELFF	TGCGCCAGCAGCCGTGGGCCAGCGAACACCGGGGAGCTGTTTTTT
TRBV2	TRBD2	.	TRBJ2-3	CASRTSGGPPSTRDTQYF	TGTGCCAGCAGGACTAGCGGGGGGCCTCCCTCCACTAGAGATACGCAGTATTTT
TRBV4-1	.	.	TRBJ1-1	CASSLGQSNTEAFF	TGCGCCAGCAGCCTCGGACAGTCGAACACTGAAGCTTTCTTT
TRBV4-2	TRBD1	.	TRBJ2-5	CASSDRQGGETQYF	TGTGCCAGCAGCGACCGACAGGGGGGAGAGACCCAGTACTTC
TRBV5-6	.	.	TRBJ2-1	CASSQGAVGEQFF	TGTGCCAGCAGCCAAGGGGCGGTTGGTGAGCAGTTCTTC
TRBV4-2	.	.	TRBJ2-1	CASSQGMVRDNEQFF	TGTGCCAGCAGCCAAGGGATGGTGCGGGACAATGAGCAGTTCTTC
TRBV27	.	.	TRBJ1-2	CASFTANYGYTF	TGTGCCAGTTTTACAGCTAACTATGGCTACACCTTC
TRBV19	.	.	TRBJ1-2	CASSPDRRYGYTF	TGTGCCAGTAGTCCAGACAGGAGGTATGGCTACACCTTC
TRBV10-2	.	.	TRBJ1-2	CASSESPVNYGYTF	TGCGCCAGCAGTGAGTCGCCAGTGAACTATGGCTACACCTTC
TRBV2	TRBD2	.	TRBJ2-1	CASSESGLVLYNEQFF	TGTGCCAGCAGTGAGTCGGGACTAGTCCTGTACAATGAGCAGTTCTTC
TRBV29-1	TRBD1	.	TRBJ2-1	CSAAGDRAYNEQFF	TGCAGCGCCGCCGGCGACAGGGCTTACAATGAGCAGTTCTTC
TRBV7-6	TRBD1	.	TRBJ1-1	CASSSGGTVEAFF	TGTGCCAGCAGCTCCGGTGGGACAGTCGAAGCTTTCTTT
TRBV25-1	TRBD1	.	TRBJ1-2	CASSETGVGYGYTF	TGTGCCAGCAGTGAGACAGGGGTGGGCTATGGCTACACCTTC
TRBV5-6	.	.	TRBJ2-3	CASSLALSGGGATDTQYF	TGTGCCAGCAGCTTGGCCTTAAGCGGAGGGGGGGCCACAGATACGCAGTATTTT
TRBV2	.	.	TRBJ2-7	CASSEARGYEQYF	TGTGCCAGCAGTGAAGCTAGGGGCTACGAGCAGTACTTC
TRBV6-5	.	.	TRBJ2-7	CASSYWAGKGYYEQYF	TGTGCCAGCAGTTACTGGGCCGGGAAAGGGTACTACGAGCAGTACTTC
TRBV5-1	.	.	TRBJ2-3	CASSLDRRENTQYF	TGCGCCAGCAGCTTGGACAGGCGGGAAAATACGCAGTATTTT
TRBV10-2	TRBD1	.	TRBJ1-5	CATVTGLNQPQHF	TGCGCCACCGTGACAGGGCTCAACCAGCCCCAGCATTTT
TRBV6-1	.	.	TRBJ1-2	CASKTTGSSAGYTF	TGTGCCAGCAAGACGACAGGAAGTAGTGCTGGCTACACCTTC
TRBV21-1	.	.	TRBJ1-4	CASRKLRRRRTTNEKLFF	TGTGCCAGCAGGAAGCTTCGCAGGAGGCGGACAACTAATGAAAAACTGTTTTTT
TRBV11-3	TRBD1	once	TRBJ2-2	CASSPQGATGELFF	TGTGCCAGCAGCCCCCAGGGGGCTACCGGGGAGCTGTTTTTT
TRBV28	TRBD2	.	TRBJ2-7	CASSLPRLAGSLIYEQYF	TGTGCCAGCAGTTTGCCCCGACTAGCGGGGAGCCTCATCTACGAGCAGTACTTC
TRBV28	TRBD2	.	TRBJ2-7	CASSLPTSGGDLYEQYF	TGTGCCAGCAGTCTCCCGACTAGCGGGGGGGACCTCTACGAGCAGTACTTC
TRBV7-9	TRBD2	.	TRBJ2-5	CASSSGRTSGQETQYF	TGTGCCAGCAGCTCAGGGCGAACTAGCGGTCAAGAGACCCAGTACTTC
TRBV19	.	.	TRBJ1-1	CASSIYTYKRDTEAFF	TGTGCCAGTAGTATTTATACATACAAACGGGACACTGAAGCTTTCTTT
TRBV14	.	.	TRBJ2-3	CASSKRDLDVGTDTQYF	TGTGCCAGCAGCAAGAGGGACTTGGACGTAGGCACAGATACGCAGTATTTT